This T cell receptor (beta chain) was found in a study of blood T cell repertoires in COVID-19 (dated by TCRdb to the early 2020s). Concerning the study at large: The collaborator samples originated in the United States, Italy and Spain and spanned the acute and convalescent phases of COVID-19. Samples were obtained from the ongoing ImmuneRACE study (first 160 participants) and from approximately 1,200 subjects provided by 6 global collaborators. A de-identified subject ID, COVID-19 status, age in years and sex were almost always included in the sample metadata. Where available, HLA class I and class II types were taken from metadata supplied by the sample provider and were not determined by assay-based typing. Subjects who had been exposed to COVID-19, were actively infected with it, or had recovered from it provided the deeply sampled blood TCRbeta repertoires that made up the dataset. The material from the prospective study consisted of cDNA or gDNA derived from T cells, B-cell-depleted T cells, or PBMCs. The repertoires were released in a freely available public database intended as a resource for research on the immune response to SARS-CoV-2. What the work shows at the level of the full study, not this receptor alone: The amount of clinical and demographic metadata varied by source and participant and was provided uncurated.

Relative to germline, V is missing 2 bases and J is missing 1 base, with 4 bases of the junction outside any gene match. From its cysteine to its phenylalanine, the CDR3 spans 15 amino acids. The sequence is cut down to CDR3 DNA, 45 bases in frame from base 1. CDR1 and CDR2, per the germline V gene, are SGHVS and FNYEAQ. The immunoSEQ Assay, a bias-controlled multiplex PCR, was used to amplify TCRbeta CDR3 regions from genomic DNA. In the paper's pipeline: The number of nucleated cells in each sample was estimated from the amplification of reference gene primers within the assay. To quantify the absolute abundance of each unique TCRbeta CDR3 rearrangement, sequence reads were collapsed and filtered. Productive Simpson clonality was computed per sample as the square root of Simpson's diversity index over productive rearrangements. This is the immuneACCESS table as TCRdb keeps it, with only in-frame sequences that have V and J called. A part of the clones is gone; compared with another copy, unresolved V genes explain less than half, and the rest is unexplained. V and J calls and clone size come straight from that table; D and trimming were deduced from the DNA. This sample has 200,000 to 250,000 clones in its table, and roughly 88% of those were observed once. The top ten clonotypes cover roughly 3.4% of the sample.

On this clone itself: Its antigen is currently not known. It has no much larger one-base neighbor in the sample; base qualities were not kept.

Enrolling through a virtual design, the prospective study's participants ranged in age from roughly 18 to 95 years and lived across roughly 23 United States geographic areas. To assign participants to cohorts, the prospective study relied on clinical history that participants themselves reported in a screening survey and a study questionnaire. Each participant in the prospective study had whole blood, serum and a nasopharyngeal or oropharyngeal swab collected by mobile phlebotomists. Participants in the prospective study had the option to provide additional blood draws and questionnaires over an approximately 2-month period. Before DNA extraction, prospective study blood samples were shipped either frozen or at room temperature.

The sequence was collected from a woman aged 40 to 49 with acute COVID-19. The V and J genes are TRBV7-6 and TRBJ2-5; the junction holds 7 bases that match TRBD1. Sequencing used PBMCs or T cells enriched from blood (not recorded which). The CDR3 region reads CASSLTRTGQETQYF. The nucleotide sequence reads TGTGCCAGCAGCTTAACGCGGACAGGCCAAGAGACCCAGTACTTC.